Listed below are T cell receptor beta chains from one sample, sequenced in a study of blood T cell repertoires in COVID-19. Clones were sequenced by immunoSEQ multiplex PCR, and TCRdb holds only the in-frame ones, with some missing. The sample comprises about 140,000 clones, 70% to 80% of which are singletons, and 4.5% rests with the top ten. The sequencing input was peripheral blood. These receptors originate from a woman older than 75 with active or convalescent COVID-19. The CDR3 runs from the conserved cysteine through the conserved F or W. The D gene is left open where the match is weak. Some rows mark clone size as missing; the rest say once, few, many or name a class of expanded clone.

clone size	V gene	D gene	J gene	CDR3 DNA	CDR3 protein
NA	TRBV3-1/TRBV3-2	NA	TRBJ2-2	TGTGCCAGCAGCCACCGGACAGTAGCCGGGGAGCTGTTTTTT	CASSHRTVAGELFF
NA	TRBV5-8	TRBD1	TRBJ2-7	TGTGCCAGCAGCCAAGGGGACAGGGCGGGCGAGCAGTACTTC	CASSQGDRAGEQYF
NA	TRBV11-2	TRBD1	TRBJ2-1	TGTGCCAGCAGCTTAGTCCCCGGACAGGGCAATGAGCAGTTCTTC	CASSLVPGQGNEQFF
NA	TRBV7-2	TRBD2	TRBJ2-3	TGTGCCAGCAGCACGGGACTAGTGAGCACAGATACGCAGTATTTT	CASSTGLVSTDTQYF
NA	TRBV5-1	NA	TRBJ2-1	TGCGCCAGCAGCTGGAGGGACAGCCGCACGCAAAATGAGCAGTTCTTC	CASSWRDSRTQNEQFF
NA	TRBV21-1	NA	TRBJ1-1	TGTGCCAGCAGCCCTAGGGGTACAGGCACTTCGAACACTGAAGCTTTCTTT	CASSPRGTGTSNTEAFF
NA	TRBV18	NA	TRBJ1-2	TGTGCCAGCTCAAACTCCCCGCCCCAAGGCTACACCTTC	CASSNSPPQGYTF
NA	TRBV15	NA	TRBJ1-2	TGTGCCACCAGCAGAGCCGGGACACAAAAATCCTATGGCTACACCTTC	CATSRAGTQKSYGYTF
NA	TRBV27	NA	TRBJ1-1	TGTGCCAGCAGAAGAACAGGGACCCAGAACACTGAAGCTTTCTTT	CASRRTGTQNTEAFF
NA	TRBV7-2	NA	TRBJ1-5	TGTGCCAGCAGCTCCCGAGGGAATCAGCCCCAGCATTTT	CASSSRGNQPQHF
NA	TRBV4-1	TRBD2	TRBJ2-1	TGCGCCAGCAGCCAAGACCGGGGGGTCTACAATGAGCAGTTCTTC	CASSQDRGVYNEQFF
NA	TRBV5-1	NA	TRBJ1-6	TGCGCCAGCAGCTTGGCGTACGGCAGAGCGGATTCACCCCTCCACTTT	CASSLAYGRADSPLHF
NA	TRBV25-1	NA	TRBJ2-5	TGTGCCAGCAGTGGGGAGTACCAAGAGACCCAGTACTTC	CASSGEYQETQYF
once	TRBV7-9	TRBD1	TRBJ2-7	TGTGCCAGCAGCATCGGACAGGCCCCCCCGAACGAGCAGTACTTC	CASSIGQAPPNEQYF
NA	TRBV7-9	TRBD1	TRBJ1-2	TGTGCCAGCAGCTTATTAGCGACAGGGGGCGCGAGTGGCTACACCTTC	CASSLLATGGASGYTF
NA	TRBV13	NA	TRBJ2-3	TGTGCCAGCAGCTTCCCGCGGGGACGCACAGATACGCAGTATTTT	CASSFPRGRTDTQYF
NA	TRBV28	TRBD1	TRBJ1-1	TGTGCCAGCAGACGAAGGACAGGGCTCTTTAACACTGAAGCTTTCTTT	CASRRRTGLFNTEAFF
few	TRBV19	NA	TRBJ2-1	TGTGCCAGTAGTATACAGGGATCCTCCTACAATGAGCAGTTCTTC	CASSIQGSSYNEQFF
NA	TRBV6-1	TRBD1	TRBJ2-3	TGTGCCAGCAGTGACGACAGGGTTGGCGGAGATACGCAGTATTTT	CASSDDRVGGDTQYF
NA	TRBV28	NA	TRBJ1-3	TGTGCCAGCAGTTTTATTGGGCAAGGTGGAAACACCATATATTTT	CASSFIGQGGNTIYF
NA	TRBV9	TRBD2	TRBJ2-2	TGTGCCAGCAGCGTAGCTACAGCTAGCGGGGGCGCGAACACCGGGGAGCTGTTTTTT	CASSVATASGGANTGELFF
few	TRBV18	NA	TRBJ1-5	TGTGCCAGCTCACCACCTGGCCTTTCCCAGCCCCAGCATTTT	CASSPPGLSQPQHF
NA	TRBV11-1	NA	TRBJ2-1	TGTGCCAGCACCGTGACTAGAACATACAATGAGCAGTTCTTC	CASTVTRTYNEQFF
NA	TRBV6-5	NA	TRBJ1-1	TGTGCCAGCAGGCGTCTGAGGAACACTGAAGCTTTCTTT	CASRRLRNTEAFF
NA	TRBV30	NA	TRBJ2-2	TGTGCCTGGAGTGTGGAGTACACCGGGGAGCTGTTTTTT	CAWSVEYTGELFF
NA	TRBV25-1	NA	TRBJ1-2	TGTGCCAGCAGTGTAGCTGGTATTAACTATGGCTACACCTTC	CASSVAGINYGYTF
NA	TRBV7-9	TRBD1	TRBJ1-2	TGTGCCACCAAAGGGACAGGTCGTGAAAGCTACACCTTC	CATKGTGRESYTF
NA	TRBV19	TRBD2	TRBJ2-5	TGTGCCAGTAGTGAATCGAAGGGGACTACACAAGAGACCCAGTACTTC	CASSESKGTTQETQYF
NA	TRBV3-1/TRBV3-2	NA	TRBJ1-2	TGTGCCAGCAGCCCGACCGGTGGAGGGATCAGTGGCTATGGCTACACCTTC	CASSPTGGGISGYGYTF
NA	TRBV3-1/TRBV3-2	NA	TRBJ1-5	TGTGCCAGCAGCGAGACAGGCAATCAGCCCCAGCATTTT	CASSETGNQPQHF
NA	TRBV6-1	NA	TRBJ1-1	TGTGCCAGCAGTGATTGGAGGGAATCGTGGGCTTTCTTT	CASSDWRESWAFF
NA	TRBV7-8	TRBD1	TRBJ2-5	TGTGCCAGCAGCTCAAACAGGGGGCGCGGAGAGACCCAGTACTTC	CASSSNRGRGETQYF
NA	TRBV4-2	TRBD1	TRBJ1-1	TGTGCCAGCAGCCAACATAGACAGGGGAACACTGAAGCTTTCTTT	CASSQHRQGNTEAFF
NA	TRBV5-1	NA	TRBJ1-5	TGCGCCAGCAGCTTGGCCCCCGGCGGTTATCAGCCCCAGCATTTT	CASSLAPGGYQPQHF
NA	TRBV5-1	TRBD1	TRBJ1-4	TGCGCCAGCAGCTTGCAATCAGGGGGTACTAATGAAAAACTGTTTTTT	CASSLQSGGTNEKLFF
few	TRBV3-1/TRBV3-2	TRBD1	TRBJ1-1	TGTGCCAGCAGCCTTGACAGGGGGCGCGTAGAAGCTTTCTTT	CASSLDRGRVEAFF
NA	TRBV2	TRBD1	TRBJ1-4	TGTGCCAGCAGTTTATCGGGACAGTATGAAAAACTGTTTTTT	CASSLSGQYEKLFF
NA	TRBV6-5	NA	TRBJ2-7	TGTGCCAGCAGTTACGGGGGGGGCCGTGCCTACGAGCAGTACTTC	CASSYGGGRAYEQYF
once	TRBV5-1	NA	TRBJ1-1	TGCGCCAGCAGCTTGCAACTCTGGAACACTGAAGCTTTCTTT	CASSLQLWNTEAFF
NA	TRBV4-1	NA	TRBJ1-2	TGCGCCAGCAGCCAATTACAGAACTATGGCTACACCTTC	CASSQLQNYGYTF
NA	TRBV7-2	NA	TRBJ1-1	TGTGCCAGCAGATCTGGGACATGGGACACTGAAGCTTTCTTT	CASRSGTWDTEAFF
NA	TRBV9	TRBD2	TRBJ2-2	TGTGCCAGCAGCGTAGCCGGGACTAGCGGGGGGGCCCAGGGGGAGCTGTTTTTT	CASSVAGTSGGAQGELFF
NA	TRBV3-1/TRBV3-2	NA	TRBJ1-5	TGTGCCAGCAGCCAAGTTCACAGTAATCAGCCCCAGCATTTT	CASSQVHSNQPQHF
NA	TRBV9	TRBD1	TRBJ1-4	TGTGCCAGCAGCACTCGGGACAGGGGGTCAACTAATGAAAAACTGTTTTTT	CASSTRDRGSTNEKLFF
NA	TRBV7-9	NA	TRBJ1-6	TGTGCCAGCAGCCTAGGGGGGGGATCTCATTCACCCCTCCACTTT	CASSLGGGSHSPLHF
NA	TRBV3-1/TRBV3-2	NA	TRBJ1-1	TGTGCCAGCAGCCGCCTGAACGGGAACACTGAAGCTTTCTTT	CASSRLNGNTEAFF
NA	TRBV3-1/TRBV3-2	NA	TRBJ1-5	TGTGCCAGCAGCCAATACAATCAGCCCCAGCATTTT	CASSQYNQPQHF
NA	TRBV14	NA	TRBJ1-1	TGTGCCAGCAGTCAGGGTGTGAACACTGAAGCTTTCTTT	CASSQGVNTEAFF
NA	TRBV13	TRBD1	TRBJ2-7	TGTGCCAGCGGGACAGGGGGCTCCGAGCAGTACTTC	CASGTGGSEQYF
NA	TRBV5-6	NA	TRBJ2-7	TGTGCCAGCAGCTTGGCCGGGACAGAGCAGTACTTC	CASSLAGTEQYF
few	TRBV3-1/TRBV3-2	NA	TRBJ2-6	TGTGCCAGCAGCCAAAACTGGAGGGTTGGTGGGGCCAACGTCCTGACTTTC	CASSQNWRVGGANVLTF
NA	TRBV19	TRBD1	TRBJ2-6	TGTGCCAGTAGTATAGGGCGGGACAGGGGGCTTCCTGGGGCCAACGTCCTGACTTTC	CASSIGRDRGLPGANVLTF
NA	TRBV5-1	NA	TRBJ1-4	TGCGCCAGCAGCTTAGGGGGGGCGCTGGGTGAAAAACTGTTTTTT	CASSLGGALGEKLFF
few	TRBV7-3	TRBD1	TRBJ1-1	TGTGCCAGCAGAGCTACAGGGGTCAATGAAGCTTTCTTT	CASRATGVNEAFF
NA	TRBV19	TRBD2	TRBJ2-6	TGTGCCAGTAACATCGGGAGGGGAATTCGATCTGGGGCCAACGTCCTGACTTTC	CASNIGRGIRSGANVLTF
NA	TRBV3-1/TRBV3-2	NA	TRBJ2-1	TGTGCCAGCAGCCAAGATCGGTCCCGGGGGAATGAGCAGTTCTTC	CASSQDRSRGNEQFF
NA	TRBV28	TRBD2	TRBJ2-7	TGTGCCAGCCGACCGACTAGCGGGGGGGCCTACGAGCAGTACTTC	CASRPTSGGAYEQYF
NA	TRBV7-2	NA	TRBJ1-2	TGTGCCAGCAGCGTTACCCCACCGGGACTAGGTGCCTATGGCTACACCTTC	CASSVTPPGLGAYGYTF
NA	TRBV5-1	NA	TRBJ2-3	TGCGCCAGCAGCTTGGAACCCGGGTTGGATACGCAGTATTTT	CASSLEPGLDTQYF
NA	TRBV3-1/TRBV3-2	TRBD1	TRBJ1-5	TGTGCCAGCAGCCAGACAGGGATAAGCAATCAGCCCCAGCATTTT	CASSQTGISNQPQHF